This is a list of T cell receptor beta chains from one sample in a study of control samples from healthy donors and cancer patients. TCRdb keeps only in-frame clones here, not all; method: immunoSEQ multiplex PCR. This sample has roughly 120,000 clones, with about nine tenths found just once. The sample comprised blood. These receptors were collected from a woman aged 18-35 years in good health. The CDR3 runs from the conserved cysteine through the conserved F or W. A D gene is named only where the DNA matches it firmly. Part of the rows lack a size; the others show once, few, many or a class for expanded clones.

TGTGCCAGCAGCCGCGCCACTAGCGGGAGGCGGACAGATACGCAGTATTTT,CASSRATSGRRTDTQYF,TRBJ2-3,TRBV7-3,-,TRBD2
TGTGCCAGTAGTATGAGTCGGGACAGGGGGGCTCAGCCCCAGCATTTT,CASSMSRDRGAQPQHF,TRBJ1-5,TRBV19,few,TRBD1
TGTGCCAGCAGCTTTAACAGCATCAATTCACCCCTCCACTTT,CASSFNSINSPLHF,TRBJ1-6,TRBV27,-,-
TGCACCAGCAGCCTAGAGACTAGCGGGAGGGGAGAGACCCAGTACTTC,CTSSLETSGRGETQYF,TRBJ2-5,TRBV1,-,-
TGTGCCAGCAGCTTGGTTCCCGGTCTCGGAGATACGCAGTATTTT,CASSLVPGLGDTQYF,TRBJ2-3,TRBV7-2,-,-
TGTGCCAGCAGTTCGCTGTACTCTGGGGCCAACGTCCTGACTTTC,CASSSLYSGANVLTF,TRBJ2-6,TRBV27,-,-
TGCGCCAGCAGCTCGTTTGGGGACTCTTCTGGAAACACCATATATTTT,CASSSFGDSSGNTIYF,TRBJ1-3,TRBV5-1,-,-
TGTGCCAGCAGTTACTCGGAAAGCAATCAGCCCCAGCATTTT,CASSYSESNQPQHF,TRBJ1-5,TRBV6-6,-,-
TGTGCCAGCAGCCCGAGGCGGGGCAACTATGGCTACACCTTC,CASSPRRGNYGYTF,TRBJ1-2,TRBV13,-,-
TGCGCCAGCAGCCAAGAGGGGATAGGTTACGAGCAGTACTTC,CASSQEGIGYEQYF,TRBJ2-7,TRBV4-1,-,-
TGTGCCAGCAACTTACAGGGGGCGCGGAGAGATACGCAGTATTTT,CASNLQGARRDTQYF,TRBJ2-3,TRBV2,few,TRBD1
TGTGCCAGCAGCTCCGGACTAGCCCGGCAAGAGACCCAGTACTTC,CASSSGLARQETQYF,TRBJ2-5,TRBV5-4,once,TRBD2
TGTGCTAGTGGTTTGGTACAAGGGGACAGCCTTAGCACAGATACGCAGTATTTT,CASGLVQGDSLSTDTQYF,TRBJ2-3,TRBV12-5,-,TRBD1
TGTGCCAGCAGCGTACGGGACAGTCCTCTCTCTGGAAACACCATATATTTT,CASSVRDSPLSGNTIYF,TRBJ1-3,TRBV9,-,TRBD1
TGTGCCTGGAGTGTAAACAGGAGGAATGAGCAGTTCTTC,CAWSVNRRNEQFF,TRBJ2-1,TRBV30,-,-
TGTGCCAGCAGTCGCGAAGGGCTAAATCAGCCCCAGCATTTT,CASSREGLNQPQHF,TRBJ1-5,TRBV7-9,few,-
TGTGCCGTCCTCCGGCCCCCGACTAGCGGGGGGGCGGAGACCCAGTACTTC,CAVLRPPTSGGAETQYF,TRBJ2-5,TRBV19,-,TRBD2
TGTGCCAGCAGCTTAGGTCCAGAGGGCTACGAGCAGTACTTC,CASSLGPEGYEQYF,TRBJ2-7,TRBV7-8,-,-
TGTGCTAGCAGCTTAGCCGCGGTGGGCACCGGGGAGCTGTTTTTT,CASSLAAVGTGELFF,TRBJ2-2,TRBV7-7,-,-
TGTGCCAGCAGTCACGGGACCAAGAAGAGTGAAAAACTGTTTTTT,CASSHGTKKSEKLFF,TRBJ1-4,TRBV28,-,-
TGTGCCAGCAGCCCCCCCCCAAGTAGCGGATACTCCTACGAGCAGTACTTC,CASSPPPSSGYSYEQYF,TRBJ2-7,TRBV7-2,few,-
TGTGCCACCAGTGATTTGGAGTGTGAGCAGTTCTTC,CATSDLECEQFF,TRBJ2-1,TRBV24-1,-,-
TGTGCCAGCAGTTACGGTGCAGTCGGGTCGGGCGAGACCCAGTACTTC,CASSYGAVGSGETQYF,TRBJ2-5,TRBV6-2/TRBV6-3,-,-
TGTGCCAGCAGTCGGAGAGCAGGGGGGGCCTACAATGAGCAGTTCTTC,CASSRRAGGAYNEQFF,TRBJ2-1,TRBV6-2/TRBV6-3,-,-
TGTGCCAGCAGGGGGCGGACAGGGGGCGATGAGCAGTTCTTC,CASRGRTGGDEQFF,TRBJ2-1,TRBV6-6,-,TRBD1
TGTGCCAGCAGTTTATCAGGGGCGGGAGGTGAGACCCAGTACTTC,CASSLSGAGGETQYF,TRBJ2-5,TRBV28,once,TRBD2
TGTGCCAGCAGTTTTGGTCCCAATCAGCCCCAGCATTTT,CASSFGPNQPQHF,TRBJ1-5,TRBV27,-,-
TGTGCCAGCAGCGTAGGTATTTCTGGAAACACCATATATTTT,CASSVGISGNTIYF,TRBJ1-3,TRBV9,once,-
TGTGCCAGCAGTTTACAACCAAACTATGGCTACACCTTC,CASSLQPNYGYTF,TRBJ1-2,TRBV12-3/TRBV12-4,-,-
TGTGCCACCAGCAGAGGGGCAGGATCGTCCTACGAGCAGTACTTC,CATSRGAGSSYEQYF,TRBJ2-7,TRBV15,-,-
TGTGCCAGCAGCTTCGATCCCCCAGGGATCAATCAGCCCCAGCATTTT,CASSFDPPGINQPQHF,TRBJ1-5,TRBV7-8,-,-
TGTGCCAGCAGTTTCTTGGAGAACACTGAAGCTTTCTTT,CASSFLENTEAFF,TRBJ1-1,TRBV12-3/TRBV12-4,-,-
TGTGCCAGCAGTCCCGGACTAGCGGGTGGCTCCTACAATGAGCAGTTCTTC,CASSPGLAGGSYNEQFF,TRBJ2-1,TRBV27,-,TRBD2
TGTGCCAGCTCACCCGGGGGGATGGACACTGAAGCTTTCTTT,CASSPGGMDTEAFF,TRBJ1-1,TRBV18,-,-
TGTGCCAGCAGCCAAGGTCAAGGCTACACCTTC,CASSQGQGYTF,TRBJ1-2,TRBV4-2,few,-
TGTGCCAGCCAAGCCACGGGACTAATTTATGAGCAGTTCTTC,CASQATGLIYEQFF,TRBJ2-1,TRBV7-2,-,TRBD2